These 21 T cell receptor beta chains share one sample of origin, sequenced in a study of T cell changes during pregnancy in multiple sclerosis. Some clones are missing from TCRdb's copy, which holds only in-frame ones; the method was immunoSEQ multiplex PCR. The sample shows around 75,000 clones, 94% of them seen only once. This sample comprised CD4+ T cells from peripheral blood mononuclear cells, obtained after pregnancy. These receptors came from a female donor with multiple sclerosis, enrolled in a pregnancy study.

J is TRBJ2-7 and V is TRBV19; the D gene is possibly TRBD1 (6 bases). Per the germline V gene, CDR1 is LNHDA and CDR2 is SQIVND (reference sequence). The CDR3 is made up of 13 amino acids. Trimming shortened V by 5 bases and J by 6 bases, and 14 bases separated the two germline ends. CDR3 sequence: CASSGYRAGEQYF. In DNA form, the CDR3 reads TGTGCCAGTAGTGGTTACAGGGCCGGCGAGCAGTACTTC.

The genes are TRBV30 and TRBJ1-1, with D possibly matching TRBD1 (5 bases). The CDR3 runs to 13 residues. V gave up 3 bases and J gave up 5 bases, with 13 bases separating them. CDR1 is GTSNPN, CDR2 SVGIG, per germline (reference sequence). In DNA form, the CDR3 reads TGTGCCTGGAGGGGAGGGGAGGGTACTGAAGCTTTCTTT. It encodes CAWRGGEGTEAFF.

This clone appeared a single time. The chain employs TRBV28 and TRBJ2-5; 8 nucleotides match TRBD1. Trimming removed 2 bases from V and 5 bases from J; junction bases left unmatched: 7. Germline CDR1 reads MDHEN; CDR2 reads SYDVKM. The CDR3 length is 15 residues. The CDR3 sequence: CASSLATGVMETQYF. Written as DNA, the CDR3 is TGTGCCAGCAGTTTAGCGACAGGGGTCATGGAGACCCAGTACTTC. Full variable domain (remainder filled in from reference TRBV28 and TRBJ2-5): DVKVTQSSRYLVKRTGEKVFLECVQDMDHENMFWYRQDPGLGLRLIYFSYDVKMKEKGDIPEGYSVSREKKERFSLILESASTNQTSMYLCASSLATGVMETQYFGPGTRLLVL.

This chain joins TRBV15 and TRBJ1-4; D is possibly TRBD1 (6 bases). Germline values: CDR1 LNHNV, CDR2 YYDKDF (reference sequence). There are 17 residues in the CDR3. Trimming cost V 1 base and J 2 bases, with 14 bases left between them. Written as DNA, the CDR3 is TGTGCCACCAGCAGAGGGTCACATACAGGGACTAATGAAAAACTGTTTTTT. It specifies CATSRGSHTGTNEKLFF.

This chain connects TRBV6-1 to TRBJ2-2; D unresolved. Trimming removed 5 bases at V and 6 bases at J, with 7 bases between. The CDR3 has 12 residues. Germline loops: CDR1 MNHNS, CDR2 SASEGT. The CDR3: CASSFSPGELFF. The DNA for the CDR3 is TGTGCCAGCAGTTTTAGCCCCGGGGAGCTGTTTTTT.

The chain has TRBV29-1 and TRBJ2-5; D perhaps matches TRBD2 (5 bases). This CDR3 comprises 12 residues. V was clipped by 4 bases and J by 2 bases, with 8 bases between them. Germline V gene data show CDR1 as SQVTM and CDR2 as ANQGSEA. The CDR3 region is CSVGRTQETQYF. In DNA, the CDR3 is TGCAGCGTTGGCAGGACTCAAGAGACCCAGTACTTC.

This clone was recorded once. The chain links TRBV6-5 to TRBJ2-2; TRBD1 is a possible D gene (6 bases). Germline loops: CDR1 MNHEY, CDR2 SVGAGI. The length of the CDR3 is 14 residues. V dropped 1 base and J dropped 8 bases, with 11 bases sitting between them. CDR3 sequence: CASSYFQGTGELFF. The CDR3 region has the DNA TGTGCCAGCAGTTACTTCCAGGGGACGGGGGAGCTGTTTTTT.

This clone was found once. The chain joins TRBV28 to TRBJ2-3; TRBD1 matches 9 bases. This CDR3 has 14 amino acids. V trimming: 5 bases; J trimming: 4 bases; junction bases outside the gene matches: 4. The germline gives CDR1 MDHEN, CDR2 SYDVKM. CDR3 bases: TGTGCCAGCAGTACAGGGGGCAGCGCAGATACGCAGTATTTT. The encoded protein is CASSTGGSADTQYF.

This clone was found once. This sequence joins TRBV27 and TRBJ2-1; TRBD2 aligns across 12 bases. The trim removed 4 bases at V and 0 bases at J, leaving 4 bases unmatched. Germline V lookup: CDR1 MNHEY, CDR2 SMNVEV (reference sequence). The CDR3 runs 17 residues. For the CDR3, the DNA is TGTGCCAGCAGTTCCCTAGCGGGAGGGAGCTCCTACAATGAGCAGTTCTTC. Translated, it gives CASSSLAGGSSYNEQFF.

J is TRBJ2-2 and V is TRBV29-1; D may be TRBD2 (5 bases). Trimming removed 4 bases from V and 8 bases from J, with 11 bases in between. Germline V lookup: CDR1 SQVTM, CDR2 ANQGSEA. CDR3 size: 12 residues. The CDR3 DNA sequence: TGCAGCGTTGGCCGGGGATGGGGGGAGCTGTTTTTT. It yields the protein CSVGRGWGELFF.

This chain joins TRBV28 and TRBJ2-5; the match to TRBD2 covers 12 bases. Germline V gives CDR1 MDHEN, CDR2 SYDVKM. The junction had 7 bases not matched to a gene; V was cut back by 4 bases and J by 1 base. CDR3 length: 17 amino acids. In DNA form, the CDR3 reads TGTGCCAGCAGTTCGAATAGACTAGCGGGAGCCCAAGAGACCCAGTACTTC. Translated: CASSSNRLAGAQETQYF.

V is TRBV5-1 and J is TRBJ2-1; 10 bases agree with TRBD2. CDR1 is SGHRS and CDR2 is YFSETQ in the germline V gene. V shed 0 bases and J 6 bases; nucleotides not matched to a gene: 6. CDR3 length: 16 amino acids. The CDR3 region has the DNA TGCGCCAGCAGCTTGGGGGGACTAGCGAAATTCAATGAGCAGTTCTTC. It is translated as CASSLGGLAKFNEQFF.

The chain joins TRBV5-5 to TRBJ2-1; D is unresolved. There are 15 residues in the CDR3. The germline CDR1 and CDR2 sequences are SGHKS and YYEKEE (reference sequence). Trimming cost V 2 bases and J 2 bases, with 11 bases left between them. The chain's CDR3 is CASSFSPDTYNEQFF. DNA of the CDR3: TGTGCCAGCAGCTTCTCACCCGACACCTACAATGAGCAGTTCTTC. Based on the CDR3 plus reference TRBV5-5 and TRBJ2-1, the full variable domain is DAGVTQSPTHLIKTRGQQVTLRCSPISGHKSVSWYQQVLGQGPQFIFQYYEKEERGRGNFPDRFSARQFPNYSSELNVNALLLGDSALYLCASSFSPDTYNEQFFGPGTRLTVL.

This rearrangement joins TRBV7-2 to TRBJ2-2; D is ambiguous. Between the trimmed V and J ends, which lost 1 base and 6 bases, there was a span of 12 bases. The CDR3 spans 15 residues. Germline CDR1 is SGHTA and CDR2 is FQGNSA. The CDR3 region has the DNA TGTGCCAGCAGCTTAGGTCGGCGCGGATCCGGGGAGCTGTTTTTT. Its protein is CASSLGRRGSGELFF.

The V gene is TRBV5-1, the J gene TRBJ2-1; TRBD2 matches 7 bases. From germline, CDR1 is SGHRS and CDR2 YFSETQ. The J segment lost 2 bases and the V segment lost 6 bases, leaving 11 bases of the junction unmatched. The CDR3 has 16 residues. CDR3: CASNPKSSGAYNEQFF. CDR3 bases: TGCGCCAGCAACCCTAAGAGCAGCGGGGCCTACAATGAGCAGTTCTTC.

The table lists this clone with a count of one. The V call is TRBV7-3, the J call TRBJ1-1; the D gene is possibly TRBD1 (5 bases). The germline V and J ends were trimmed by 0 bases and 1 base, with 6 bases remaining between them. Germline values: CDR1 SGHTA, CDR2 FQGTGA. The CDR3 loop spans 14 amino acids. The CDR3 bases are TGTGCCAGCAGCTTAACAGGGGAGAACACTGAAGCTTTCTTT. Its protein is CASSLTGENTEAFF.

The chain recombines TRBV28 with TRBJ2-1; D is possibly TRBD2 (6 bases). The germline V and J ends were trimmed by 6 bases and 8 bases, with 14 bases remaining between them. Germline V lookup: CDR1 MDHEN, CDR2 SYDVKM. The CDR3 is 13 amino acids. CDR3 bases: TGTGCCAGCAGCCGACCATCGGGGGATGAGCAGTTCTTC. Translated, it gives CASSRPSGDEQFF.

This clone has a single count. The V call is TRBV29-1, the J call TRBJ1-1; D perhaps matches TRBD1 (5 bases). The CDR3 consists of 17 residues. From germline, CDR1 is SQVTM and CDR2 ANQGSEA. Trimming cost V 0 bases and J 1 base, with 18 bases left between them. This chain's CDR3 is CSVEDGGRRPANTEAFF. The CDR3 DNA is TGCAGCGTTGAAGATGGGGGGAGGCGGCCGGCGAACACTGAAGCTTTCTTT.

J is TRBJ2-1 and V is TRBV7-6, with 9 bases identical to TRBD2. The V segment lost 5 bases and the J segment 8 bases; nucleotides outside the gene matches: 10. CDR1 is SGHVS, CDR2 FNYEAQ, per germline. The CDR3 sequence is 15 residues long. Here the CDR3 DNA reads TGTGCCAGCAGCCCAGGCGGGAGGGCTCGGGATGAGCAGTTCTTC. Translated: CASSPGGRARDEQFF.

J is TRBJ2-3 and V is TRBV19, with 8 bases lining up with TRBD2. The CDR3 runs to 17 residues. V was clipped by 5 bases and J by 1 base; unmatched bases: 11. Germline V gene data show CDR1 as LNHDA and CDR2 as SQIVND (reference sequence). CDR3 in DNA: TGTGCCAGTAGTCCATGGATAAGCGGGAGTGGCACAGATACGCAGTATTTT. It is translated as CASSPWISGSGTDTQYF.

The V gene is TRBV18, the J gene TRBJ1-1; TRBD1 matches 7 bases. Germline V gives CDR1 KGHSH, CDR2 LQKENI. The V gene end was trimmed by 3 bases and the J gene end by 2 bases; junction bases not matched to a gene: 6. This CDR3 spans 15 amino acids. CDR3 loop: CASSPARGFNTEAFF. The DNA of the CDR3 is TGTGCCAGCTCACCCGCCAGGGGGTTCAACACTGAAGCTTTCTTT.